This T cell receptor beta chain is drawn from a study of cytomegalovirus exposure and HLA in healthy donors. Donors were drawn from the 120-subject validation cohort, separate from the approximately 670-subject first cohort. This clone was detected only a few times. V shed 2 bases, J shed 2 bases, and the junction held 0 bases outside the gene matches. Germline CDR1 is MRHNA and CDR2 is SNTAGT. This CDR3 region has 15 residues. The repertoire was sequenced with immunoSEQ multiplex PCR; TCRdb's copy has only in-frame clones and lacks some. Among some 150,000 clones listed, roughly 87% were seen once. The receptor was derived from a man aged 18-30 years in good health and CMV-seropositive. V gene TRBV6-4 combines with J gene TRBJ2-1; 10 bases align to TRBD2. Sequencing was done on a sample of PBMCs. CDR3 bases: TGTGCCAGCAGTGACAGCGGGGGGGCCTACAATGAGCAGTTCTTC. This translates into CASSDSGGAYNEQFF.